A single sample gave rise to the 9 T cell receptor beta chains below, sequenced in a study of identical twins. MiXCR, applied by TCRdb to the 5' RACE reads, yields one record per CDR3 protein. The sample lists fewer than 500,000 distinct CDR3 sequences, around 15% occurring once. Separately, the same data were catalogued under a study of yellow fever vaccine responses in identical twins.

Sequenced input: CD4+ T cells sorted from blood. The receptors come from a woman aged 18-29 years in good health.

In its sample, this clonotype was seen a few times. This sequence joins TRBV29-1 and TRBJ1-5; 8 bases map to TRBD1. The germline V gene encodes CDR1 SQVTM and CDR2 ANQGSEA. J gave up 4 bases and V 5 bases, and 7 bases lay outside the gene matches. CDR3 length: 14 amino acids. CDR3 in amino acids: CSVSIQGANQPQHF. CDR3 in DNA: TGCAGCGTTAGTATCCAGGGGGCGAATCAGCCCCAGCATTTT.

This clonotype was counted only a few times. This chain uses TRBV12-5 with TRBJ2-7; a weak D match, TRBD1 (6 bases). With 6 bases removed from V and 1 base from J, the gap between germline ends came to 16 bases. The CDR3 is 15 residues long. Germline V lookup: CDR1 LGHNT, CDR2 FRNRAP. CDR3 in amino acids: CASGSPRGQSYEQYF. The CDR3 nucleotides read TGTGCTAGTGGCAGCCCCAGGGGCCAATCCTACGAGCAGTACTTC.

The J gene is TRBJ1-3, the V gene TRBV5-6, with no clear D. Trimming left V 4 bases short and J 8 bases short, with 16 bases between. The CDR3 consists of 14 residues. Germline lookup yields CDR1 SGHDT and CDR2 YYEEEE. CDR3 in amino acids: CASSTSGVGHTIYF. The CDR3 nucleotides are TGTGCCAGCAGCACCTCAGGAGTCGGGCACACCATATATTTT.

The CDR3: CASGLAPDPAGELFF. In DNA, the CDR3 is TGTGCTAGTGGTTTGGCCCCCGACCCGGCCGGGGAGCTGTTTTTT. The chain combines TRBV12-5 with TRBJ2-2; D remains ambiguous. The V and J ends lost 1 base and 6 bases respectively, with 12 bases between them. This CDR3 has 15 amino acids. Germline V gene sequence: CDR1 LGHNT, CDR2 FRNRAP.

In DNA, the CDR3 is TGTGCCAGCTCACGGACTAGCGGACCAGAATACGAGCAGTACTTC. It is translated as CASSRTSGPEYEQYF. The genes are TRBV18 and TRBJ2-7; the match to TRBD2 covers 10 bases. The CDR3 sequence is 15 residues long. V was pared by 4 bases and J by 4 bases, with 7 bases of the junction left unmatched. Germline V gene sequence: CDR1 KGHSH, CDR2 LQKENI. The full variable domain, with the rest looked up from reference TRBV18 and TRBJ2-7, is NAGVMQNPRHLVRRRGQEARLRCSPMKGHSHVYWYRQLPEEGLKFMVYLQKENIIDESGMPKERFSAEFPKEGPSILRIQQVVRGDSAAYFCASSRTSGPEYEQYFGPGTRLTVT.

The rearrangement uses TRBV7-2 and TRBJ1-1, with D possibly matching TRBD1 (5 bases). Germline lookup yields CDR1 SGHTA and CDR2 FQGNSA. V lost 5 bases, J lost 4 bases, and 17 bases lay in between. The CDR3 is made up of 15 amino acids. This CDR3 is CASSRGQGGTTEAFF. CDR3 coding DNA: TGTGCCAGCAGCCGAGGGCAGGGAGGGACCACTGAAGCTTTCTTT.

The J gene is TRBJ2-7, the V gene TRBV7-9; no clear D gene. The CDR3 is 14 residues long. Germline assignment: CDR1 SEHNR and CDR2 FQNEAQ (reference sequence). V lost 11 bases and J 4 bases, leaving 21 bases between the germline ends. The DNA of the CDR3 is TGTGCCGCCGGACCCGCTGTTCCCCAATACGAGCAGTACTTC. This encodes CAAGPAVPQYEQYF.

This clonotype was observed at least ten times. The genes are TRBV9 and TRBJ2-3; unclear D gene. The CDR3 consists of 15 residues. V was clipped by 4 bases and J by 0 bases, with 12 bases between them. The germline CDR1 and CDR2 sequences are SGDLS and YYNGEE. Here the CDR3 DNA reads TGTGCCAGCAGCTTCAGCTGGGCTAGCACAGATACGCAGTATTTT. As protein: CASSFSWASTDTQYF. Full variable domain (outside the CDR3, taken from reference TRBV9 and TRBJ2-3): DSGVTQTPKHLITATGQRVTLRCSPRSGDLSVYWYQQSLDQGLQFLIQYYNGEERAKGNILERFSAQQFPDLHSELNLSSLELGDSALYFCASSFSWASTDTQYFGPGTRLTVL.

This clonotype was seen a few times. The rearrangement uses TRBV19 and TRBJ2-2; possible D gene TRBD1, 5 bases. V gave up 6 bases and J gave up 5 bases, with 16 bases separating them. Germline loops: CDR1 LNHDA, CDR2 SQIVND (reference sequence). The CDR3 loop spans 15 amino acids. The CDR3 is CASSTRVGVTGELFF. Here the CDR3 DNA reads TGTGCCAGTAGCACCCGGGTAGGGGTAACCGGGGAGCTGTTTTTT.